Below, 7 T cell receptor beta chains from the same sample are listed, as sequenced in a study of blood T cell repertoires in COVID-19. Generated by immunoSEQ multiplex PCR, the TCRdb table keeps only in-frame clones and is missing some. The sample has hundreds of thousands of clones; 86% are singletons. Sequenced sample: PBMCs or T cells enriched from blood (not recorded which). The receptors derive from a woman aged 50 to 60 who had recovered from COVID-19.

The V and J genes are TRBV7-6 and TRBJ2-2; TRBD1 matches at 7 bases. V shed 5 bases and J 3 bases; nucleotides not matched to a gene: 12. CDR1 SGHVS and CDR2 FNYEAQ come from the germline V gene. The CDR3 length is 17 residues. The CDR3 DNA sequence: TGTGCCAGCAGCCCGTCACCGGGACAGACTTACACCGGGGAGCTGTTTTTT. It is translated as CASSPSPGQTYTGELFF.

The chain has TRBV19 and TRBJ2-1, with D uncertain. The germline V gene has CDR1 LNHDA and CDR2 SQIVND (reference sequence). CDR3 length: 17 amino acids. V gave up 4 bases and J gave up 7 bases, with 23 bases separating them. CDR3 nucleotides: TGTGCCAGTAGTAGCCCCTACGAGGTCTCTGCTCGAAATGAGCAGTTCTTC. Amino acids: CASSSPYEVSARNEQFF.

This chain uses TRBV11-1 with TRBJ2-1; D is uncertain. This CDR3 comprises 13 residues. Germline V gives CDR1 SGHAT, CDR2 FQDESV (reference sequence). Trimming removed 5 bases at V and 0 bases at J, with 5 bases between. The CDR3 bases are TGTGCCAGCAGCACGGGCTCCTACAATGAGCAGTTCTTC. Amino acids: CASSTGSYNEQFF.

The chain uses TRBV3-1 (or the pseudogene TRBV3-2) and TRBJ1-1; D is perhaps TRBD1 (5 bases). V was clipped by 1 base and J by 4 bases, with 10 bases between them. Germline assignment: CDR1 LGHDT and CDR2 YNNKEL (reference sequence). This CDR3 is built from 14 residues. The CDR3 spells CASSQGLRGTEAFF. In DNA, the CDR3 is TGTGCCAGCAGCCAAGGCCTAAGGGGCACTGAAGCTTTCTTT.

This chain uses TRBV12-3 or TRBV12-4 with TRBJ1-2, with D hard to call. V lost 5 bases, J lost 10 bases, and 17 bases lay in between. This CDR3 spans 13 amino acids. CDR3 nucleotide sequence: TGTGCCAGCAGTCCGGGCCGAGGGAAATCCTACACCTTC. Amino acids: CASSPGRGKSYTF.

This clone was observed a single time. The CDR3 sequence is CASSFAPSAGVRSSYNEQFF. CDR3 nucleotide sequence: TGTGCCAGCAGTTTCGCCCCCTCCGCGGGAGTACGGAGTTCGTACAATGAGCAGTTCTTC. This sequence joins TRBV28 and TRBJ2-1; TRBD2 matches at 7 bases. Trimming at V came to 3 bases and at J to 4 bases, leaving 21 bases not matched to a gene. This CDR3 comprises 20 residues. Germline V CDR1 and CDR2: MDHEN, SYDVKM. The full variable domain, its missing parts supplied by reference TRBV28 and TRBJ2-1, is DVKVTQSSRYLVKRTGEKVFLECVQDMDHENMFWYRQDPGLGLRLIYFSYDVKMKEKGDIPEGYSVSREKKERFSLILESASTNQTSMYLCASSFAPSAGVRSSYNEQFFGPGTRLTVL.

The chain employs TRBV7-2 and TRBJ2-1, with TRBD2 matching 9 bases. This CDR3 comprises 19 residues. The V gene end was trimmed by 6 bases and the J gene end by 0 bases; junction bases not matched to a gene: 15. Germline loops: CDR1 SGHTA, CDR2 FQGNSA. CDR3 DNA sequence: TGTGCCAGCAGGGTCCGCGCGGCAGCGGGGGGAAGCTCCTACAATGAGCAGTTCTTC. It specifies CASRVRAAAGGSSYNEQFF.